These T cell receptor beta chains were read from a single sample in a study of sequential checkpoint blockade in melanoma. Sequencing was performed with immunoSEQ multiplex PCR; in TCRdb, only in-frame clones are kept and a portion is missing. The top ten clones hold approximately 23% of a sample with fewer than 35,000 clones, around 73% of them seen once. The material was CD8+ T cells sorted from blood (inferred from file names), obtained from a patient given nivolumab and ipilimumab in sequence. The receptor source for this set is a human donor with melanoma. Each CDR3 is given with its conserved first and last residue. A D gene is named only where the DNA matches it firmly. Rows give clone size only sometimes, using once, few, many, or a class for an expanded clone.

abundance: .; v_gene: TRBV29-1; d_gene: .; j_gene: TRBJ1-2; CDR3aa: CSVGEADYGYTF; CDR3nt: TGCAGCGTGGGGGAGGCTGACTATGGCTACACCTTC
abundance: .; v_gene: TRBV19; d_gene: .; j_gene: TRBJ2-3; CDR3aa: CASSSVSTDTQYF; CDR3nt: TGTGCCAGTTCTTCGGTTAGCACAGATACGCAGTATTTT
abundance: .; v_gene: TRBV7-8; d_gene: TRBD1; j_gene: TRBJ2-7; CDR3aa: CASSTGQGNEQYF; CDR3nt: TGTGCCAGCAGCACCGGACAGGGCAACGAGCAGTACTTC
abundance: .; v_gene: TRBV28; d_gene: TRBD1; j_gene: TRBJ1-6; CDR3aa: CASSVTGGPSSYNSPLHF; CDR3nt: TGTGCCAGCAGTGTCACAGGGGGCCCAAGCTCCTATAATTCACCCCTCCACTTT
abundance: .; v_gene: TRBV23-1; d_gene: .; j_gene: TRBJ1-2; CDR3aa: CASSQWAGNYGYTF; CDR3nt: TGCGCCAGCAGTCAATGGGCAGGGAACTATGGCTACACCTTC
abundance: .; v_gene: TRBV9; d_gene: TRBD2; j_gene: TRBJ2-1; CDR3aa: CASSGSSGAHPYNEQFF; CDR3nt: TGTGCCAGCAGCGGATCCAGCGGGGCCCACCCCTACAATGAGCAGTTCTTC
abundance: .; v_gene: TRBV19; d_gene: .; j_gene: TRBJ2-7; CDR3aa: CASSMAWGGRDEQYF; CDR3nt: TGTGCCAGTAGTATGGCATGGGGTGGCAGGGACGAGCAGTACTTC
abundance: .; v_gene: TRBV27; d_gene: .; j_gene: TRBJ2-7; CDR3aa: CASSFSGSYEQYF; CDR3nt: TGTGCCAGCAGTTTTTCCGGGTCCTACGAGCAGTACTTC
abundance: .; v_gene: TRBV27; d_gene: .; j_gene: TRBJ1-4; CDR3aa: CASSSGFVTNEKLFF; CDR3nt: TGTGCCAGCAGTTCAGGGTTCGTGACTAATGAAAAACTGTTTTTT
abundance: .; v_gene: TRBV19; d_gene: TRBD2; j_gene: TRBJ2-2; CDR3aa: CASGGGLAGLTGELFF; CDR3nt: TGTGCCAGCGGAGGGGGACTAGCGGGATTAACCGGGGAGCTGTTTTTT
abundance: .; v_gene: TRBV4-3; d_gene: TRBD2; j_gene: TRBJ2-1; CDR3aa: CASSQDGAGDYNEQFF; CDR3nt: TGCGCCAGCAGCCAAGACGGGGCGGGGGACTACAATGAGCAGTTCTTC
abundance: .; v_gene: TRBV4-3; d_gene: .; j_gene: TRBJ2-7; CDR3aa: CASSQDPLAYEQYF; CDR3nt: TGCGCCAGCAGCCAAGATCCACTCGCCTACGAGCAGTACTTC
abundance: .; v_gene: TRBV9; d_gene: TRBD2; j_gene: TRBJ2-1; CDR3aa: CASSPAGGGGDEQFF; CDR3nt: TGTGCCAGCAGCCCCGCCGGGGGGGGAGGAGATGAGCAGTTCTTC
abundance: .; v_gene: TRBV19; d_gene: .; j_gene: TRBJ2-2; CDR3aa: CASSIVRDGELFF; CDR3nt: TGTGCCAGTAGTATAGTACGGGACGGGGAGCTGTTTTTT
abundance: once; v_gene: TRBV19; d_gene: .; j_gene: TRBJ1-2; CDR3aa: CATTLGEHYGYTF; CDR3nt: TGTGCCACCACGCTCGGGGAGCACTATGGCTACACCTTC
abundance: .; v_gene: TRBV29-1; d_gene: .; j_gene: TRBJ2-2; CDR3aa: CSVEDPAANTGELFF; CDR3nt: TGCAGCGTTGAAGATCCTGCGGCGAACACCGGGGAGCTGTTTTTT
abundance: .; v_gene: TRBV27; d_gene: .; j_gene: TRBJ1-1; CDR3aa: CASSSDMNTEAFF; CDR3nt: TGTGCCAGCAGTTCCGACATGAACACTGAAGCTTTCTTT
abundance: .; v_gene: TRBV7-9; d_gene: .; j_gene: TRBJ2-7; CDR3aa: CASSLAVYEQYF; CDR3nt: TGTGCCAGCAGCTTAGCGGTCTACGAGCAGTACTTC
abundance: .; v_gene: TRBV27; d_gene: TRBD2; j_gene: TRBJ2-2; CDR3aa: CASGLAGVGELFF; CDR3nt: TGTGCCAGCGGGCTAGCGGGAGTCGGGGAGCTGTTTTTT
abundance: once; v_gene: TRBV19; d_gene: TRBD1; j_gene: TRBJ2-7; CDR3aa: CASSSGTGSYEQYF; CDR3nt: TGTGCCAGTAGTTCCGGGACAGGGTCCTACGAGCAGTACTTC
abundance: .; v_gene: TRBV4-2; d_gene: .; j_gene: TRBJ1-5; CDR3aa: CASSQQDQPQHF; CDR3nt: TGTGCCAGCAGCCAACAGGATCAGCCCCAGCATTTT
abundance: few; v_gene: TRBV14; d_gene: TRBD1; j_gene: TRBJ1-4; CDR3aa: CASSLSDRAAEKLFF; CDR3nt: TGTGCCAGCAGCCTATCGGACAGGGCGGCAGAAAAACTGTTTTTT
abundance: .; v_gene: TRBV5-6; d_gene: .; j_gene: TRBJ1-2; CDR3aa: CASSFGRAVGYTF; CDR3nt: TGTGCCAGCAGCTTTGGCAGGGCGGTAGGCTACACCTTC
abundance: .; v_gene: TRBV28; d_gene: .; j_gene: TRBJ2-7; CDR3aa: CASALHPGTYEQYF; CDR3nt: TGTGCCAGCGCCCTGCATCCAGGGACCTACGAGCAGTACTTC
abundance: once; v_gene: TRBV27; d_gene: .; j_gene: TRBJ2-3; CDR3aa: CASSFGSTDTQYF; CDR3nt: TGTGCCAGCAGTTTCGGGAGCACAGATACGCAGTATTTT
abundance: .; v_gene: TRBV2; d_gene: .; j_gene: TRBJ1-3; CDR3aa: CASTPGTSGNTIYF; CDR3nt: TGTGCCAGCACCCCCGGGACATCCGGAAACACCATATATTTT
abundance: .; v_gene: TRBV4-1; d_gene: TRBD1; j_gene: TRBJ2-7; CDR3aa: CASSYSGTGAYEQYF; CDR3nt: TGCGCCAGCAGCTACTCCGGGACAGGAGCCTACGAGCAGTACTTC
abundance: .; v_gene: TRBV19; d_gene: .; j_gene: TRBJ1-6; CDR3aa: CASSPWGPDSPLHF; CDR3nt: TGTGCCAGTAGTCCATGGGGGCCGGATTCACCCCTCCACTTT
abundance: few; v_gene: TRBV2; d_gene: TRBD2; j_gene: TRBJ2-7; CDR3aa: CASSELRRENGYEQYF; CDR3nt: TGTGCCAGCAGTGAATTACGGCGGGAGAACGGCTACGAGCAGTACTTC
abundance: .; v_gene: TRBV7-6; d_gene: .; j_gene: TRBJ2-7; CDR3aa: CASSLEKGWTYEQYF; CDR3nt: TGTGCCAGCAGCTTAGAAAAGGGGTGGACCTACGAGCAGTACTTC
abundance: few; v_gene: TRBV7-8; d_gene: TRBD2; j_gene: TRBJ2-3; CDR3aa: CASSPYAAGGRVDTQYF; CDR3nt: TGTGCCAGCAGCCCCTATGCAGCGGGAGGGCGGGTAGATACGCAGTATTTT
abundance: .; v_gene: TRBV28; d_gene: .; j_gene: TRBJ2-7; CDR3aa: CASSPSGPPSGEQYF; CDR3nt: TGTGCCAGCAGTCCATCCGGGCCACCTTCGGGGGAGCAGTACTTC
abundance: .; v_gene: TRBV27; d_gene: TRBD1; j_gene: TRBJ2-1; CDR3aa: CASSLSPPWTGGPDNEQFF; CDR3nt: TGTGCCAGCAGTTTATCCCCACCTTGGACAGGGGGCCCGGACAATGAGCAGTTCTTC
abundance: few; v_gene: TRBV19; d_gene: .; j_gene: TRBJ2-7; CDR3aa: CASSIRAVRGKYEQYF; CDR3nt: TGTGCCAGTAGTATTAGGGCCGTTAGGGGAAAATACGAGCAGTACTTC
abundance: .; v_gene: TRBV4-3; d_gene: TRBD2; j_gene: TRBJ2-2; CDR3aa: CASSQASGTGELFF; CDR3nt: TGCGCCAGCAGCCAAGCTAGCGGCACCGGGGAGCTGTTTTTT
abundance: .; v_gene: TRBV19; d_gene: TRBD2; j_gene: TRBJ2-7; CDR3aa: CASSGRAGTYEQYF; CDR3nt: TGTGCCAGTAGTGGGAGGGCAGGGACCTACGAGCAGTACTTC
abundance: .; v_gene: TRBV27; d_gene: .; j_gene: TRBJ2-7; CDR3aa: CASGTSYEQYF; CDR3nt: TGTGCCAGCGGGACATCGTACGAGCAGTACTTC
abundance: once; v_gene: TRBV25-1; d_gene: .; j_gene: TRBJ1-1; CDR3aa: CASSEQGNTEAFF; CDR3nt: TGTGCCAGCAGTGAACAGGGGAACACTGAAGCTTTCTTT
abundance: .; v_gene: TRBV28; d_gene: .; j_gene: TRBJ2-3; CDR3aa: CASRSTVTDTQYF; CDR3nt: TGTGCCAGCAGGTCGACAGTCACAGATACGCAGTATTTT
abundance: .; v_gene: TRBV5-4; d_gene: TRBD2; j_gene: TRBJ2-1; CDR3aa: CASSSELAIGYNEQFF; CDR3nt: TGTGCCAGCAGCTCCGAACTAGCGATCGGATACAATGAGCAGTTCTTC
abundance: .; v_gene: TRBV10-2; d_gene: .; j_gene: TRBJ2-7; CDR3aa: CATIGGYSYEQYF; CDR3nt: TGCGCCACCATTGGCGGGTACTCCTACGAGCAGTACTTC
abundance: .; v_gene: TRBV4-1; d_gene: TRBD1; j_gene: TRBJ2-1; CDR3aa: CASSHDDGTESYNEQFF; CDR3nt: TGCGCCAGCAGCCACGACGACGGGACAGAATCCTACAATGAGCAGTTCTTC
abundance: once; v_gene: TRBV9; d_gene: .; j_gene: TRBJ2-3; CDR3aa: CASSFQTGTDTQYF; CDR3nt: TGTGCCAGCAGCTTCCAGACAGGCACAGATACGCAGTATTTT
abundance: .; v_gene: TRBV10-3; d_gene: .; j_gene: TRBJ1-1; CDR3aa: CAISEGKGSGTEAFF; CDR3nt: TGTGCCATCAGTGAAGGGAAGGGGTCGGGCACTGAAGCTTTCTTT
abundance: .; v_gene: TRBV4-3; d_gene: TRBD2; j_gene: TRBJ2-7; CDR3aa: CASSQLWGEGHEQYF; CDR3nt: TGCGCCAGCAGCCAATTGTGGGGGGAGGGCCACGAGCAGTACTTC